Sequencing of this T cell receptor (beta chain) was carried out in a study of regulatory and conventional T cells in RAG deficiency. This clone was picked up one time. Germline-derived CDR1 and CDR2 are SGDLS and YYNGEE. Losses at the gene ends were 4 bases for V and 2 bases for J; bases not matched to a gene: 10. There are 16 residues in the CDR3. Conventional CD4+ T cells were sorted from blood as CD25-low CD127-high cells. Sequencing was performed with immunoSEQ multiplex PCR; in TCRdb, only in-frame clones are kept and a portion is missing. The data hold 45,000 or so clones, with approximately 90% observed a single time. The same sample was also studied in work on regulatory T cells. From that report: The PCR used 52 TRBV and 13 TRBJ primers.

Sample: CD4+ effector T cells sorted from blood. The chain recombines TRBV9 with TRBJ2-3, with TRBD2 matching over 7 bases. The TCR comes from a human donor in good health. CDR3 DNA sequence: TGTGCCAGCAGCCCCCTCGGGGGGAGGTCCACAGATACGCAGTATTTT. Its translation is CASSPLGGRSTDTQYF.